The 20 T cell receptor beta chains below all came from one sample that was sequenced in a study of vaccination and CD4 T cells after COVID-19. Their recognized antigens are unknown. As for treatment: approximately 11-day PBMC culture with coronavirus spike peptide pools or control peptides (ViraFEST assay). Gathered ahead of the COVID-19 pandemic (2011-2018) were the CD4+ T cells of the unexposed donor. Cultured CD4+ T-cell DNA underwent Oncomine TCR Beta short-read sequencing. Via MiXCR, TCRdb re-called the PCR reads, giving one row per CDR3 protein. The table records 680 or so distinct CDR3 sequences, 10% to 15% of them present only once. Sequencing was performed on CD4+ T cells from blood, cultured in vitro. The receptors stem from a human donor in good health.

This clonotype ranks as medium-sized. V gene TRBV6-1 combines with J gene TRBJ2-1; D perhaps matches TRBD1 (5 bases). V was pared by 3 bases and J by 0 bases, with 15 bases between. CDR1 and CDR2 from the germline V gene are MNHNS and SASEGT. The CDR3 contains 17 residues. CDR3 sequence reads: CASSDGWTYSSYNEQFF. DNA of the CDR3: TGTGCCAGCAGTGACGGTTGGACATACAGCTCCTACAATGAGCAGTTCTTC.

By sample fraction, this clonotype is large (0.1 to 1%). This chain joins TRBV7-2 and TRBJ1-6; maybe TRBD1 (5 bases). In germline, CDR1 is SGHTA, CDR2 FQGNSA. This CDR3 has 15 residues. The V and J ends lost 4 bases and 9 bases respectively, with 16 bases between them. CDR3 amino acids: CASSWSWGSGSPLHF. CDR3 sequence (DNA): TGTGCCAGCAGCTGGAGTTGGGGCAGTGGTTCACCCCTCCACTTT.

This clonotype showed up just a few times. This sequence joins TRBV9 and TRBJ2-2; D gene uncertain. The CDR3 has 16 residues. The germline V gene encodes CDR1 SGDLS and CDR2 YYNGEE. V was pared by 1 base and J by 0 bases, with 10 bases between. The CDR3 DNA reads as TGTGCCAGCAGCGTATCAGGCATCGCGAACACCGGGGAGCTGTTTTTT. This translates into CASSVSGIANTGELFF.

This clonotype is classed as medium-sized (0.01 to 0.1%). This chain connects TRBV6-4 to TRBJ2-2; 9 bases are shared with TRBD1. With 7 bases clipped from V and 8 bases from J, the junction kept 17 bases outside the gene matches. The CDR3 loop spans 17 amino acids. Germline V gene data show CDR1 as MRHNA and CDR2 as SNTAGT. In nucleotides, the CDR3 is TGTGCCAGCACCTGGTATATCTTGGGACAGGGTTTGGGGGAGCTGTTTTTT. It codes for CASTWYILGQGLGELFF.

A remark on this clonotype: A read error may be the cause here, since a much bigger clone is one base away. The V gene is TRBV9, the J gene TRBJ1-5; 8 bases are shared with TRBD1. This CDR3 comprises 14 residues. CDR1 and CDR2 from the germline V gene are SGDLS and YYNGEE. DNA for the CDR3: TGTGCCGGCAGCGCGACAGGGGAGTATCAGCCCCAGCATTTT. Its protein product is CAGSATGEYQPQHF.

This clonotype is medium-sized (0.01 to 0.1%) within its sample. The CDR3 DNA is TGCGCCAGCAGCCAACCAGCGGGGGTATTCCAAGAGACCCAGTACTTC. Amino acids: CASSQPAGVFQETQYF. The rearrangement uses TRBV4-1 and TRBJ2-5; 8 bases match TRBD2. CDR3 size: 16 residues. Germline-derived CDR1 and CDR2 are MGHRA and YSYEKL. V shed 2 bases and J 1 base; nucleotides not matched to a gene: 6.

By its share, this clonotype is medium-sized (0.01 to 0.1%). The chain carries TRBV5-4 and TRBJ2-3, with 8 bases fitting TRBD2. V shed 4 bases, J shed 2 bases, and the junction held 9 bases outside the gene matches. Germline CDR1 reads SGHNT; CDR2 reads YYREEE (reference sequence). This CDR3 comprises 16 residues. CDR3 region: CASSPRGGGTTDTQYF. The CDR3 DNA follows: TGTGCCAGCAGCCCGAGGGGCGGGGGGACCACAGATACGCAGTATTTT.

The sample holds one count of this clonotype. The chain links TRBV6-1 to TRBJ2-7, with no clear D. The CDR3 sequence is 12 residues long. V lost 5 bases and J 4 bases, leaving 9 bases between the germline ends. Germline assignment: CDR1 MNHNS and CDR2 SASEGT. The CDR3 coding sequence is TGTGCCAGCAGTCTGACACCTTACGAGCAGTACTTC. Its protein product is CASSLTPYEQYF.

This clonotype was seen a few times. CDR3 loop: CASSEIRWNTIYF. The CDR3 region has the DNA TGTGCCAGCAGTGAGATTCGATGGAACACCATATATTTT. The chain couples TRBV2 to TRBJ1-3; D unresolved. V lost 3 bases and J lost 7, with 10 bases in between. The V gene's germline CDR1 is SNHLY and CDR2 FYNNEI. The length of the CDR3 is 13 residues.

This clonotype rates as medium-sized (0.01 to 0.1%). This chain joins TRBV2 and TRBJ2-3; TRBD2 aligns across 15 bases. V lost 1 base, J lost 6 bases, and 2 bases stayed unmatched. The CDR3 length is 16 residues. The V gene's germline CDR1 is SNHLY and CDR2 FYNNEI. CDR3 coding DNA: TGTGCCAGCAGTGAAGGGACTAGCGGGGGGGCGGATACGCAGTATTTT. The encoded protein is CASSEGTSGGADTQYF.

This clonotype is judged medium-sized. The chain is built from TRBV5-1 and TRBJ1-2; D call uncertain. V was trimmed by 0 bases and J by 3 bases, leaving 12 bases between them. Per the germline V gene, CDR1 is SGHRS and CDR2 is YFSETQ. CDR3 length: 15 residues. The CDR3 region has the DNA TGCGCCAGCAGCTTGGAGGGTGGGAGTTACTATGGCTACACCTTC. This sequence encodes CASSLEGGSYYGYTF.

By sample fraction, this clonotype is medium-sized. This sequence joins TRBV20-1 and TRBJ2-7; D is undetermined. The CDR3 has 13 residues. From germline, CDR1 is DFQATT and CDR2 SNEGSKA (reference sequence). The V gene lost 3 bases and the J gene lost 6 bases, with 15 bases spanning the gap. The CDR3 sequence: CSASFSDPSEQYF. The CDR3 DNA follows: TGCAGTGCTAGTTTCTCGGATCCGTCCGAGCAGTACTTC.

The chain links TRBV4-3 to TRBJ2-4; D tentatively fits TRBD1 or TRBD2 (5 bases each). The V gene's germline CDR1 is LGHNA and CDR2 YSLEER. Trimming pared 4 bases from V and 6 bases from J, leaving 19 bases between. CDR3 length: 16 amino acids. CDR3 amino acids: CASSPSPTGGGNIQYF. DNA of the CDR3: TGCGCCAGCAGCCCTAGTCCCACAGGTGGAGGAAACATTCAGTACTTC.

By share, this clonotype ranks as medium-sized. The chain is built from TRBV20-1 and TRBJ2-7; the D is unclear. V was trimmed by 6 bases and J by 3 bases, leaving 9 bases between them. CDR1 is DFQATT and CDR2 is SNEGSKA in the germline V gene (reference sequence). The CDR3 covers 11 residues. This CDR3 is CSAPSDYEQYF. For the CDR3, the DNA is TGCAGTGCCCCCTCTGACTACGAGCAGTACTTC.

This clonotype is categorized as medium-sized. J is TRBJ2-2 and V is TRBV7-3, with D perhaps being TRBD1 or TRBD2 (5 bases each). Deletions cut 6 bases from V and 8 bases from J, with 16 bases between. The CDR3 has 14 residues. Germline V CDR1 and CDR2: SGHTA, FQGTGA. The CDR3 sequence is CASSYRGLSGELFF. The CDR3 DNA sequence: TGTGCCAGCAGTTACCGGGGCTTGTCGGGGGAGCTGTTTTTT.

Concerning this clonotype: With a much larger clone just one base away, this may be a read error. This chain connects TRBV7-8 to TRBJ2-1, with TRBD2 identical over 9 bases. Germline CDR1 is SGHVS and CDR2 is FQNEAQ. The CDR3 is 18 amino acids. The trim removed 5 bases at V and 2 bases at J, leaving 13 bases unmatched. The CDR3 is CASSPHAGGTKPYNEQFF. The CDR3 coding sequence is TGTGCCAGCAGCCCCCACGCGGGAGGGACCAAGCCCTACAATGAGCAGTTCTTC.

This clonotype counts as medium-sized. The chain's CDR3 is CSASSVSLAGVEQFF. In DNA form, the CDR3 reads TGCAGTGCTAGCAGCGTGTCGTTAGCGGGAGTAGAGCAGTTCTTC. The chain has TRBV20-1 and TRBJ2-1; 9 nucleotides align to TRBD2. The CDR3 sequence is 15 residues long. V shed 3 bases, J shed 10 bases, and the junction held 13 bases outside the gene matches. From germline, CDR1 is DFQATT and CDR2 SNEGSKA (reference sequence).

In this sample, this clonotype is large. The chain recombines TRBV6-1 with TRBJ1-2; D ambiguous. V was pared by 1 base and J by 4 bases, with 10 bases between. Germline V CDR1 and CDR2: MNHNS, SASEGT. This CDR3 is built from 14 residues. This CDR3 is CASSEGPVRYGYTF. The CDR3, as DNA: TGTGCCAGCAGTGAAGGCCCGGTGCGCTATGGCTACACCTTC.

The V call is TRBV5-1, the J call TRBJ2-2; possibly TRBD2 for D (5 bases). The CDR3 has 15 residues. Germline CDR1 reads SGHRS; CDR2 reads YFSETQ. V lost 4 bases to trimming and J lost 3 bases, with 13 bases between them. CDR3 nucleotides: TGCGCCAGCAGCCCTGGAGGATGGGACACCGGGGAGCTGTTTTTT. It is translated as CASSPGGWDTGELFF.

This clonotype is labeled as medium-sized. The V call is TRBV28, the J call TRBJ1-1, with TRBD1 as a possible D gene (5 bases). The CDR3 runs to 12 residues. The germline CDR1 and CDR2 sequences are MDHEN and SYDVKM. The V end was cut by 7 bases, the J end by 1 base, with 7 bases between. CDR3 amino acids: CASTGRNTEAFF. Here the CDR3 DNA reads TGTGCCAGCACGGGACGGAACACTGAAGCTTTCTTT.